These 26 T cell receptor beta chains originate from one sample sequenced in a study of cytomegalovirus exposure and HLA in healthy donors. Use of 60 Vbeta and 13 Jbeta primers characterized the PCR. TCRdb keeps only in-frame clones here, not all; method: immunoSEQ multiplex PCR. The data hold some 120,000 clones, with over 60% observed a single time. The sample taken for sequencing was PBMCs. Every receptor here comes from a woman aged 40 to 50 in good health and CMV-seronegative.

There are a few counts of this clone. In DNA, the CDR3 is TGTGCCAGCAGCCCAAGGCCGGGACTAGCCGCCGGCGGGGAGCTGTTTTTT. Its protein product is CASSPRPGLAAGGELFF. The chain uses TRBV25-1 and TRBJ2-2; 9 nucleotides match TRBD2. There are 17 residues in the CDR3. Losses at the gene ends were 6 bases for V and 7 bases for J; bases not matched to a gene: 15. Germline V gene sequence: CDR1 MGHDK, CDR2 SYGVNS.

This sequence joins TRBV2 and TRBJ1-5; 9 bases line up with TRBD1. The germline V gene has CDR1 SNHLY and CDR2 FYNNEI. The CDR3 contains 14 residues. V shed 3 bases and J 7 bases; nucleotides not matched to a gene: 4. CDR3 amino acids: CASSDRTGDQPQHF. CDR3 coding DNA: TGTGCCAGCAGTGATCGGACAGGGGACCAGCCCCAGCATTTT.

About this clone itself: A read error may account for a junction end that differs from germline. V usage is TRBV7-9 and J usage is TRBJ2-3; D is perhaps TRBD1 (7 bases). The V gene's germline CDR1 is SEHNR and CDR2 FQNEAQ (reference sequence). This CDR3 is 16 amino acids long. The CDR3 coding sequence is TGTTCCAGCAGCCCAGGGGGGTCTAACAGATTAGATACGCAGTATTTT. Its translation is CSSSPGGSNRLDTQYF.

The chain couples TRBV5-1 to TRBJ1-5, with 8 bases identical to TRBD1. Germline V gene sequence: CDR1 SGHRS, CDR2 YFSETQ. CDR3 length: 17 residues. V shed 3 bases and J 7 bases; nucleotides not matched to a gene: 15. Here the CDR3 DNA reads TGCGCCAGCAGCTCCGGTCCTTCTCAGGGGGCGAGCCAGCCCCAGCATTTT. Its translation: CASSSGPSQGASQPQHF.

V and J are TRBV18 and TRBJ1-1, with D tentatively TRBD1 (5 bases). This CDR3 has 13 residues. CDR1 and CDR2 from the germline V gene are KGHSH and LQKENI. V shed 7 bases and J shed 0 bases, with 9 bases lying between them. CDR3 coding DNA: TGTGCCAGCTTGGGACTTGTGAACACTGAAGCTTTCTTT. Its protein is CASLGLVNTEAFF. Full variable domain (rest looked up from reference TRBV18 and TRBJ1-1): NAGVMQNPRHLVRRRGQEARLRCSPMKGHSHVYWYRQLPEEGLKFMVYLQKENIIDESGMPKERFSAEFPKEGPSILRIQQVVRGDSAAYFCASLGLVNTEAFFGQGTRLTVV.

This chain links TRBV28 with TRBJ1-2; 8 nucleotides match TRBD1. This CDR3 comprises 13 residues. With V trimmed by 8 bases and J by 5 bases, 7 bases remained unmatched. Per germline, CDR1 MDHEN and CDR2 SYDVKM. The CDR3 is CASGNRGGYGYTF. CDR3 nucleotides: TGTGCCAGCGGGAACAGGGGGGGTTATGGCTACACCTTC.

The CDR3 DNA sequence: TGTGCCAGTAGTATGGCGGGGAAAGGAGTCTACGAGCAGTACTTC. Encoded protein: CASSMAGKGVYEQYF. The rearrangement uses TRBV19 and TRBJ2-7, with D tentatively TRBD2 (6 bases). Germline CDR1 is LNHDA and CDR2 is SQIVND (reference sequence). Deletions cut 3 bases from V and 3 bases from J, with 15 bases between. This CDR3 is 15 amino acids long. Drawing the rest from reference TRBV19 and TRBJ2-7, the complete variable domain is DGGITQSPKYLFRKEGQNVTLSCEQNLNHDAMYWYRQDPGQGLRLIYYSQIVNDFQKGDIAEGYSVSREKKESFPLTVTSAQKNPTAFYLCASSMAGKGVYEQYFGPGTRLTVT.

The CDR3 DNA reads as TGTGCCAGCAGCTTAGGGCAGGGAACTTATAATTCACCCCTCCACTTT. Protein product: CASSLGQGTYNSPLHF. The V gene is TRBV11-2, the J gene TRBJ1-6; a possible D gene is TRBD1 (5 bases). Germline V lookup: CDR1 SGHAT, CDR2 FQNNGV. The CDR3 consists of 16 residues. The ends were cut back, 1 base at V and 4 bases at J, with 11 bases in the middle.

The chain links TRBV4-1 to TRBJ2-5, with 8 bases aligning to TRBD1. V shed 0 bases and J 5 bases; nucleotides not matched to a gene: 5. The CDR3 runs 15 residues. Germline values: CDR1 MGHRA, CDR2 YSYEKL. The CDR3 region is CASSQEQGARETQYF. CDR3 nucleotides: TGCGCCAGCAGCCAAGAGCAGGGGGCTAGGGAGACCCAGTACTTC.

The chain recombines TRBV5-4 with TRBJ1-1, with TRBD1 identical over 7 bases. Per germline, CDR1 SGHNT and CDR2 YYREEE (reference sequence). The CDR3 contains 15 residues. Germline trimming cut 4 bases from V and 6 bases from J; bases unmatched to any gene: 12. CDR3 sequence reads: CASSPKEGAISEAFF. In nucleotides, the CDR3 is TGTGCCAGCAGCCCTAAGGAGGGGGCAATCTCTGAAGCTTTCTTT.

V usage is TRBV2 and J usage is TRBJ2-1; TRBD1 matches 8 bases. V trimming: 8 bases; J trimming: 9 bases; junction bases outside the gene matches: 9. Germline V gene data show CDR1 as SNHLY and CDR2 as FYNNEI. The CDR3 is 13 amino acids. The CDR3 reads CASGDRSEGEQFF. CDR3 nucleotides: TGTGCCAGCGGGGACAGGTCGGAAGGTGAGCAGTTCTTC.

The chain has TRBV9 and TRBJ1-1, with D possibly TRBD1 on 6 matching bases. Per the germline V gene, CDR1 is SGDLS and CDR2 is YYNGEE. Deletions cut 2 bases from V and 6 bases from J, with 14 bases between. The CDR3 has 14 amino acids. The CDR3 loop is CASSVGTGRAEAFF. The DNA of the CDR3 is TGTGCCAGCAGCGTGGGAACAGGGAGGGCTGAAGCTTTCTTT.

The chain joins TRBV4-1 to TRBJ2-7; 9 nucleotides agree with TRBD2. Trimming cost V 4 bases and J 5 bases; bases outside gene matches: 9. CDR1 and CDR2 (germline): MGHRA, YSYEKL. CDR3 size: 15 residues. CDR3 DNA: TGCGCCAGCAGCCCCTTAGCGGGAGTCGGTAACGAGCAGTACTTC. This encodes CASSPLAGVGNEQYF.

The gene calls are TRBV7-9 and TRBJ2-5; TRBD2 matches at 10 bases. The ends lost 3 bases at V and 5 bases at J; junction bases unmatched: 6. Per the germline V gene, CDR1 is SEHNR and CDR2 is FQNEAQ (reference sequence). This CDR3 is 15 amino acids long. The DNA of the CDR3 is TGTGCCAGCAGCTTTGCTAGCGGGAGTGGTGAGACCCAGTACTTC. Protein sequence: CASSFASGSGETQYF. The full variable domain, with the rest looked up from reference TRBV7-9 and TRBJ2-5, is DTGVSQNPRHKITKRGQNVTFRCDPISEHNRLYWYRQTLGQGPEFLTYFQNEAQLEKSRLLSDRFSAERPKGSFSTLEIQRTEQGDSAMYLCASSFASGSGETQYFGPGTRLLVL.

J is TRBJ2-7 and V is TRBV5-5; 15 nucleotides line up with TRBD2. There are 15 residues in the CDR3. V dropped 4 bases and J dropped 6; count of bases not matched to a gene: 5. Germline V gene sequence: CDR1 SGHKS, CDR2 YYEKEE (reference sequence). The DNA for the CDR3 is TGTGCCAGCAGCACAACGGGACTAGCGGGAGGCGAGCAGTACTTC. Protein: CASSTTGLAGGEQYF.

J is TRBJ1-2 and V is TRBV6-5; no definite D call. The CDR3 loop spans 13 amino acids. The germline V gene has CDR1 MNHEY and CDR2 SVGAGI. Deletions cut 5 bases from V and 1 base from J, with 8 bases between. CDR3 in amino acids: CASSPDINYGYTF. The CDR3 bases are TGTGCCAGCAGTCCCGACATTAACTATGGCTACACCTTC.

The chain carries TRBV5-8 and TRBJ2-3, with 11 nucleotides matching TRBD2. The CDR3 length is 16 residues. V lost 4 bases and J lost 2; bases outside the gene matches: 6. Germline CDR1 reads SGHTS; CDR2 reads YDEGEE. CDR3 nucleotides: TGTGCCAGCAGCCCGGGACTAGCGGCCCCCACAGATACGCAGTATTTT. It encodes CASSPGLAAPTDTQYF.

The chain uses TRBV7-6 and TRBJ2-1, with 8 nucleotides matching TRBD2. The CDR3 extends over 15 amino acids. From germline, CDR1 is SGHVS and CDR2 FNYEAQ. J gave up 7 bases and V 4 bases, and 9 bases lay outside the gene matches. CDR3 loop: CASSYASGSGNEQFF. The CDR3 region has the DNA TGTGCCAGCAGCTACGCCAGCGGGAGTGGGAATGAGCAGTTCTTC.

This chain joins TRBV5-5 and TRBJ2-7; 11 bases are a match to TRBD2. The J segment lost 6 bases and the V segment lost 0 bases, leaving 8 bases of the junction unmatched. The CDR3 consists of 16 residues. In germline, CDR1 is SGHKS, CDR2 YYEKEE (reference sequence). In DNA, the CDR3 is TGTGCCAGCAGCTTGGTTATAGCGGGAGGGCTGTCCGAGCAGTACTTC. Encoded protein: CASSLVIAGGLSEQYF.

This sequence joins TRBV11-1 and TRBJ1-1, with D hard to call. Germline assignment: CDR1 SGHAT and CDR2 FQDESV (reference sequence). With 1 base removed from V and 4 bases from J, the gap between germline ends came to 7 bases. The CDR3 consists of 13 residues. The CDR3 is CASSLGVSTEAFF. Written as DNA, the CDR3 is TGTGCCAGCAGCTTAGGAGTGAGCACTGAAGCTTTCTTT.

As concerns this clone: Mismatch with germline at one junction end may stem from a read error. The chain employs TRBV27 and TRBJ2-6; D is perhaps TRBD2 (7 bases). Germline V gene sequence: CDR1 MNHEY, CDR2 SMNVEV (reference sequence). The CDR3 runs to 18 residues. The CDR3 DNA is TGTGCCAGCAGGACAGGTCGCGGGACGGGAGGTGGGGCCAACGGCCTGACTTTC. It is translated as CASRTGRGTGGGANGLTF.

The chain has TRBV5-8 and TRBJ2-7; the D gene is possibly TRBD2 (7 bases). The CDR3 has 14 residues. Trimming removed 4 bases at V and 1 base at J, with 12 bases between. Per germline, CDR1 SGHTS and CDR2 YDEGEE. The CDR3 nucleotides are TGTGCCAGCAGCGTCCGGGGGGCGTCCTACGAGCAGTACTTC. Its protein product is CASSVRGASYEQYF.

This chain joins TRBV10-3 and TRBJ1-2, with D maybe TRBD1 (6 bases). Germline assignment: CDR1 ENHRY and CDR2 SYGVKD. The CDR3 spans 13 residues. Trimming left V 5 bases short and J 7 bases short, with 14 bases between. The CDR3: CAISTGYGSGYTF. The CDR3 DNA reads as TGTGCCATCAGTACAGGGTATGGATCTGGCTACACCTTC.

The chain is built from TRBV10-3 and TRBJ2-3; 8 nucleotides line up with TRBD1. Per the germline V gene, CDR1 is ENHRY and CDR2 is SYGVKD. V shed 6 bases, J shed 1 base, and the junction held 3 bases outside the gene matches. The length of the CDR3 is 14 residues. The CDR3 loop is CAIRDRVGTDTQYF. In DNA, the CDR3 is TGTGCCATCAGGGACAGGGTGGGCACAGATACGCAGTATTTT.

V gene TRBV19 combines with J gene TRBJ1-4; D gene ambiguous. This CDR3 comprises 14 residues. Trimming took off 3 bases at V and 7 bases at J, with 12 bases between the two ends. Looked up from germline, CDR1 is LNHDA and CDR2 is SQIVND (reference sequence). CDR3 loop: CASSIGTSPEKLFF. In DNA form, the CDR3 reads TGTGCCAGTAGTATTGGTACTTCCCCTGAAAAACTGTTTTTT. Together with reference TRBV19 and TRBJ1-4, the CDR3 gives the full variable domain: DGGITQSPKYLFRKEGQNVTLSCEQNLNHDAMYWYRQDPGQGLRLIYYSQIVNDFQKGDIAEGYSVSREKKESFPLTVTSAQKNPTAFYLCASSIGTSPEKLFFGSGTQLSVL.

The chain employs TRBV5-4 and TRBJ2-7; 12 bases fit TRBD2. Looked up from germline, CDR1 is SGHNT and CDR2 is YYREEE (reference sequence). The CDR3 is 15 amino acids. V shed 4 bases, J shed 3 bases, and the junction held 5 bases outside the gene matches. The CDR3 nucleotides are TGTGCCAGCAGCCCGGGACTAGCGGGTCTCTACGAGCAGTACTTC. This encodes CASSPGLAGLYEQYF.